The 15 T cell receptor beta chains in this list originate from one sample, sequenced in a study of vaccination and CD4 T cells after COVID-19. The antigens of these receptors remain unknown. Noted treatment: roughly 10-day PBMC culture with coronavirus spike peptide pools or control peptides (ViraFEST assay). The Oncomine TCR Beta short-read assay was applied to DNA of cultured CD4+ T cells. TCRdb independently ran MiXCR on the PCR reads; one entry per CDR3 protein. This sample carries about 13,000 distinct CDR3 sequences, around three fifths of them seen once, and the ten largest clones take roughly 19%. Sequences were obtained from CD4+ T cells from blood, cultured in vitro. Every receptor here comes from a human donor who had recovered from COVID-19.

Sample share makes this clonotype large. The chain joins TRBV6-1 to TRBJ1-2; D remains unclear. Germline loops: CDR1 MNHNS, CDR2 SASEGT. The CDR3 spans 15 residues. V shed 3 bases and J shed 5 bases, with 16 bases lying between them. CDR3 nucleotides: TGTGCCAGCAGTGAGGTTCCCCCACACGGATATGGCTACACCTTC. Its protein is CASSEVPPHGYGYTF.

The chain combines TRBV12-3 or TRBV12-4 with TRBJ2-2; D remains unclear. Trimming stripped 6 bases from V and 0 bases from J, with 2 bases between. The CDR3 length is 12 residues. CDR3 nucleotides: TGTGCCAGCAGGACGAACACCGGGGAGCTGTTTTTT. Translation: CASRTNTGELFF.

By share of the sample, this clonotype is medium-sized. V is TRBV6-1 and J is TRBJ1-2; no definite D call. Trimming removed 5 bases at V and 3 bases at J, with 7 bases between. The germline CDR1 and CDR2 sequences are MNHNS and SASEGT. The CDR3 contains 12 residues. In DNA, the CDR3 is TGTGCCAGCAGTCTGGTAGACTATGGCTACACCTTC. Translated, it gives CASSLVDYGYTF.

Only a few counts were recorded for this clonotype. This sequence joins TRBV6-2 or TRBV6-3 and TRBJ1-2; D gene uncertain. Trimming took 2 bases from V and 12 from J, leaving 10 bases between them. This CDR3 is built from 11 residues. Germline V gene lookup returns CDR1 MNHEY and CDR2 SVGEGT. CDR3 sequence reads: CASSYPPDNTF. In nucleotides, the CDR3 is TGTGCCAGCAGTTACCCGCCTGATAACACCTTC.

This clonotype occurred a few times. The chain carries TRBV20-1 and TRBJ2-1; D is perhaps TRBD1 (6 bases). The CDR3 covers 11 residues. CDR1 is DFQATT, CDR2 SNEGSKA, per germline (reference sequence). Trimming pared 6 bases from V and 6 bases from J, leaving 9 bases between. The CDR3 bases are TGCAGTGCCCAGGGGCCCAATGAGCAGTTCTTC. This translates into CSAQGPNEQFF.

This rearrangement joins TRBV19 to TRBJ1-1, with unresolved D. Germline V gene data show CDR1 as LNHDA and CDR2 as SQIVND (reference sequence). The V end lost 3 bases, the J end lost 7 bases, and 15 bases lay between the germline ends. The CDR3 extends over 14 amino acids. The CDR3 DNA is TGTGCCAGTAGTATCGGTGCCCCGCGCCTTGAAGCTTTCTTT. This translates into CASSIGAPRLEAFF. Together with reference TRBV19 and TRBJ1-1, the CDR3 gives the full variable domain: DGGITQSPKYLFRKEGQNVTLSCEQNLNHDAMYWYRQDPGQGLRLIYYSQIVNDFQKGDIAEGYSVSREKKESFPLTVTSAQKNPTAFYLCASSIGAPRLEAFFGQGTRLTVV.

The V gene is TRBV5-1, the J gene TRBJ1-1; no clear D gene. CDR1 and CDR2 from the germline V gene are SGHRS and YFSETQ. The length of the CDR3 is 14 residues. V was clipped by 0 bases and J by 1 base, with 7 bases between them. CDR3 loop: CASSLDRANTEAFF. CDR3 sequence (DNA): TGCGCCAGCAGCTTGGATCGGGCGAACACTGAAGCTTTCTTT. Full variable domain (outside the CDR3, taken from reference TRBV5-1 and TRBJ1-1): KAGVTQTPRYLIKTRGQQVTLSCSPISGHRSVSWYQQTPGQGLQFLFEYFSETQRNKGNFPGRFSGRQFSNSRSEMNVSTLELGDSALYLCASSLDRANTEAFFGQGTRLTVV.

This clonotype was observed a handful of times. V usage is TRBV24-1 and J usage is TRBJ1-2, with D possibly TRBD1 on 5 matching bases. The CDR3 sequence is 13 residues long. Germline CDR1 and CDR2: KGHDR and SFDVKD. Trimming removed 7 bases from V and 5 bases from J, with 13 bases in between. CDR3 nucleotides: TGTGCCACCAGCCTCGGGACGGAGTATGGCTACACCTTC. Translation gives CATSLGTEYGYTF.

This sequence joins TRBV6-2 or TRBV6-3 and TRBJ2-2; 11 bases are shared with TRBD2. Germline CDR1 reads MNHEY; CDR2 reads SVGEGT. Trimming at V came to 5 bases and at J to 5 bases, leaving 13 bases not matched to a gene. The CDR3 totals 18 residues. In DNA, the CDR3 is TGTGCCAGCAGTCGCCGTTTAGCGGGAGGGCCGGAGACCGGGGAGCTGTTTTTT. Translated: CASSRRLAGGPETGELFF.

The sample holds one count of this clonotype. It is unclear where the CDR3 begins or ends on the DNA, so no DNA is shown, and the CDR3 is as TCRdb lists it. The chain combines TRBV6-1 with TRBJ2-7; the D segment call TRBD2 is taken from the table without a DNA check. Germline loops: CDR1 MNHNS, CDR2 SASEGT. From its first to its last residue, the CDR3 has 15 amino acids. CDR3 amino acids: CASSTSGSGSGEQYF.

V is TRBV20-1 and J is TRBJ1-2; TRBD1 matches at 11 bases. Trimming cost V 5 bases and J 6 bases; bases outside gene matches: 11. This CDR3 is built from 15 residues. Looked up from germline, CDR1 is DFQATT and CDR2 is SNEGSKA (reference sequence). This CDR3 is CSAGLGQGATDGYTF. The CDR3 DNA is TGCAGTGCTGGTTTAGGACAGGGGGCAACTGATGGCTACACCTTC.

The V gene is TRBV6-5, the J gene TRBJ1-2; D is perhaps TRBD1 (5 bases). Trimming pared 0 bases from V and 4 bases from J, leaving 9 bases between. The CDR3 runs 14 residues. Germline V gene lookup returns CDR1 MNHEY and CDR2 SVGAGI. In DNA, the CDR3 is TGTGCCAGCAGTTACTCTGACAGCCCCTATGGCTACACCTTC. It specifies CASSYSDSPYGYTF.

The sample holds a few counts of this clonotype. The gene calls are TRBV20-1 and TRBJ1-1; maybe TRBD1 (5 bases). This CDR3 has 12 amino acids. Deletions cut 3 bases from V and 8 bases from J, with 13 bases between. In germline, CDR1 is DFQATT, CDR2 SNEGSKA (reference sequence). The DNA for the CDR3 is TGCAGTGCTAGCAATTCAGGGATAGAAGCTTTCTTT. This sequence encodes CSASNSGIEAFF.

CDR3 in amino acids: CASSLTMNYGYTF. The DNA for the CDR3 is TGTGCCAGCAGTCTAACAATGAACTATGGCTACACCTTC. The V and J genes are TRBV12-3 or TRBV12-4 and TRBJ1-2; D remains ambiguous. This CDR3 spans 13 amino acids. V lost 5 bases to trimming and J lost 2 bases, with 9 bases between them.

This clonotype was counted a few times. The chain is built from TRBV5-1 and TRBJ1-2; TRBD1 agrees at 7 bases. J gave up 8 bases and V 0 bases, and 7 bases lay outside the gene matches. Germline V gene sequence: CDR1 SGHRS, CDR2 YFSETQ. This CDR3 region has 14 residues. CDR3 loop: CASSLAEGARGYTF. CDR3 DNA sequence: TGCGCCAGCAGCTTGGCGGAGGGGGCGAGAGGCTACACCTTC. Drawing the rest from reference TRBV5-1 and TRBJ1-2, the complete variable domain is KAGVTQTPRYLIKTRGQQVTLSCSPISGHRSVSWYQQTPGQGLQFLFEYFSETQRNKGNFPGRFSGRQFSNSRSEMNVSTLELGDSALYLCASSLAEGARGYTFGSGTRLTVV.